The clone carrying this T cell receptor beta chain was counted between two and nine times. This sample stems from a study of blood T cell repertoires in COVID-19. CDR3 length equals 15 residues. From germline, CDR1 is SGHNT and CDR2 YYREEE (reference sequence). Trimming pared 4 bases from V and 9 bases from J, leaving 17 bases between. Here immunoSEQ multiplex PCR was the method, and the copy in TCRdb shows in-frame clones only, minus some. The top ten hold 1.5% to 1.9% of the sample, which has 410,000 or so clones, 75% to 90% seen once. V is TRBV5-4 and J is TRBJ1-6, with D tentatively TRBD1 (5 bases). The sequencing sample was made of peripheral blood. The TCR sequence derives from a woman aged 40 to 55 with COVID-19, enrolled during active disease. The CDR3 DNA sequence: TGTGCCAGCAGCCCGGGGGGGGAAAGGGGTTCACCCCTCCACTTT. Encoded protein: CASSPGGERGSPLHF. Drawing the rest from reference TRBV5-4 and TRBJ1-6, the complete variable domain is ETGVTQSPTHLIKTRGQQVTLRCSSQSGHNTVSWYQQALGQGPQFIFQYYREEENGRGNFPPRFSGLQFPNYSSELNVNALELDDSALYLCASSPGGERGSPLHFGNGTRLTVT.